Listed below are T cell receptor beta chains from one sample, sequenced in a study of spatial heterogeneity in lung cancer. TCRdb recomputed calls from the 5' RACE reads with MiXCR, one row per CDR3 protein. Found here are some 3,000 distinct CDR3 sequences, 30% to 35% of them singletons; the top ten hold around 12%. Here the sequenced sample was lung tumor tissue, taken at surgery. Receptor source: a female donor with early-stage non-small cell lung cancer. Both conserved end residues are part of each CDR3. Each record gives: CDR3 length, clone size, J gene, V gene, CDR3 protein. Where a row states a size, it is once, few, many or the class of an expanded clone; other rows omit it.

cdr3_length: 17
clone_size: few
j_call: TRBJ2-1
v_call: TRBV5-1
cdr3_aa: CASSLAVGQSSYNEQFF

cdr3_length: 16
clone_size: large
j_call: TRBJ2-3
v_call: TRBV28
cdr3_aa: CASSPLAGTSGSWVYF

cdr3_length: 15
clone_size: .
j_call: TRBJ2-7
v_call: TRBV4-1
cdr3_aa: CASSHRGTGLPEQYF

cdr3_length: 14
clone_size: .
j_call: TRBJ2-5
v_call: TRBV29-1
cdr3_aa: CSVRQGTVQETQYF

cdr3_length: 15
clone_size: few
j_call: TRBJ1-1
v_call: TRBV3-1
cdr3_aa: CASSPQGEGVTEAFF

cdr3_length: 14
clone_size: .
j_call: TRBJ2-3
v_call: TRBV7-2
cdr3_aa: CASSPRGTTDTQYF

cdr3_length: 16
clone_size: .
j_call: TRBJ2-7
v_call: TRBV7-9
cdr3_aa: CASSAYLGPNSYEQYF

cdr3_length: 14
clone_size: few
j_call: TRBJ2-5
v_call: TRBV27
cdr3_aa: CASSLSTATGTQYF

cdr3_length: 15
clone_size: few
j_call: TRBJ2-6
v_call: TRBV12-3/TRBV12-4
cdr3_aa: CASTDRAPGANVLTF

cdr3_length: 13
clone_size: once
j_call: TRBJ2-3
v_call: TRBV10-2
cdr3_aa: CASSESWAGNEYF

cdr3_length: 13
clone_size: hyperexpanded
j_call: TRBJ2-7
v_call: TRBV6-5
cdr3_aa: CASSYSKGSEQYF

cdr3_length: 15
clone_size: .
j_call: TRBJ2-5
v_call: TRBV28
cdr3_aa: CASSLPRLAQETQYF

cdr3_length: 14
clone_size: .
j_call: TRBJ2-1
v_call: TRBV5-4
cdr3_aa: CASSVVGNHNEQFF

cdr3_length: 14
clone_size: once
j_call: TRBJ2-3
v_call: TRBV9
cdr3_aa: CASTLGGPGDTQYF

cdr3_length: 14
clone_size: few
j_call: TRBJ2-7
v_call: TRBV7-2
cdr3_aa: CASSLGIAGYEQYF

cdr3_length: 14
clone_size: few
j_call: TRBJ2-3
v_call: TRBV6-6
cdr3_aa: CASSGQGSTDTQYF